The 6 T cell receptor beta chains presented below share a single source sample, sequenced in a study of response to subunit inactivated influenza vaccine. TCRdb passed the RT-PCR reads through MiXCR, listing each CDR3 protein once. The table has roughly 700,000 distinct CDR3 sequences, about a sixth seen once. This specimen consisted of PBMCs from blood, obtained 12 days after vaccination. Receptors were obtained from a man in his forties or fifties who received an inactivated influenza vaccine.

This clonotype turned up a few times. The gene calls are TRBV24-1 and TRBJ2-1, with 9 bases aligning to TRBD2. With 0 bases clipped from V and 5 bases from J, the junction kept 10 bases outside the gene matches. The CDR3 has 18 amino acids. The germline V gene has CDR1 KGHDR and CDR2 SFDVKD. The CDR3 DNA follows: TGTGCCACCAGTGATTTGGGGGTCGCGGGGGGGTATAACAATGAGCAGTTCTTC. It is translated as CATSDLGVAGGYNNEQFF.

The chain is built from TRBV20-1 and TRBJ1-5; TRBD1 is a possible D gene (6 bases). The CDR3 has 13 amino acids. Trimming removed 6 bases at V and 8 bases at J, with 17 bases between. CDR1 is DFQATT and CDR2 is SNEGSKA in the germline V gene (reference sequence). The CDR3 reads CSANRGWGEPQHF. The CDR3 nucleotides read TGCAGTGCGAATAGGGGGTGGGGAGAGCCCCAGCATTTT.

At least ten counts were recorded for this clonotype. This chain links TRBV11-2 with TRBJ2-4, with a possible D match to TRBD2 (5 bases). The V and J ends lost 5 bases and 0 bases respectively, with 8 bases between them. This CDR3 is 14 amino acids long. Germline assignment: CDR1 SGHAT and CDR2 FQNNGV. For the CDR3, the DNA is TGTGCCAGCAGCCTAGCCATAGCCAAAAACATTCAGTACTTC. Its protein is CASSLAIAKNIQYF.

CDR3 loop: CASSLAFGSYYEQYF. The CDR3 DNA reads as TGTGCCAGCAGCTTAGCGTTCGGCTCTTACTACGAGCAGTACTTC. The chain uses TRBV11-1 and TRBJ2-7; unclear D gene. In germline, CDR1 is SGHAT, CDR2 FQDESV (reference sequence). The CDR3 totals 15 residues. V lost 0 bases and J 3 bases, leaving 12 bases between the germline ends. The entire variable domain, with the rest obtained from reference TRBV11-1 and TRBJ2-7, is as follows: EAEVAQSPRYKITEKSQAVAFWCDPISGHATLYWYRQILGQGPELLVQFQDESVVDDSQLPKDRFSAERLKGVDSTLKIQPAELGDSAMYLCASSLAFGSYYEQYFGPGTRLTVT.

This clonotype was detected only a few times. This chain uses TRBV5-1 with TRBJ2-3; TRBD2 agrees at 8 bases. The CDR3 is 14 residues long. Germline assignment: CDR1 SGHRS and CDR2 YFSETQ. V gave up 5 bases and J gave up 1 base; unmatched junction bases: 3. The CDR3 loop is CASRETSGTDTQYF. CDR3 nucleotides: TGCGCCAGCAGGGAGACTAGCGGCACAGATACGCAGTATTTT.

This chain joins TRBV3-1 and TRBJ2-7; 8 positions agree with TRBD1. CDR1 LGHDT and CDR2 YNNKEL come from the germline V gene (reference sequence). Trimming cost V 3 bases and J 7 bases; bases outside gene matches: 11. The CDR3 sequence is 15 residues long. The CDR3 DNA sequence: TGTGCCAGCAGCCATTCCGGGACAGGCGCTGGAGAGCAGTACTTC. Amino acid sequence: CASSHSGTGAGEQYF.